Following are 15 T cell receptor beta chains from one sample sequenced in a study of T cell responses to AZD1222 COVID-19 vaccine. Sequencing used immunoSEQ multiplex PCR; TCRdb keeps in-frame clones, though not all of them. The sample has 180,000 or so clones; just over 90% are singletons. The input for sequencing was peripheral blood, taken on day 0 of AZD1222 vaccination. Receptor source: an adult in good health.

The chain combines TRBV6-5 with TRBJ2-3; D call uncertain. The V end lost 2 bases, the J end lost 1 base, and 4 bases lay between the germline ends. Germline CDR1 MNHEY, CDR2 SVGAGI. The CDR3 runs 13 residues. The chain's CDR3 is CASSYPGTDTQYF. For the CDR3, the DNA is TGTGCCAGCAGTTACCCAGGCACAGATACGCAGTATTTT.

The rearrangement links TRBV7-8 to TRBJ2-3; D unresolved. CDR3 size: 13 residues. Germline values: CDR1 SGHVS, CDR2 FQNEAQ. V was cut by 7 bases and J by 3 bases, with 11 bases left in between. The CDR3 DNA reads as TGTGCCAGCAAGCCGGGCCGTACAGATACGCAGTATTTT. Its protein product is CASKPGRTDTQYF.

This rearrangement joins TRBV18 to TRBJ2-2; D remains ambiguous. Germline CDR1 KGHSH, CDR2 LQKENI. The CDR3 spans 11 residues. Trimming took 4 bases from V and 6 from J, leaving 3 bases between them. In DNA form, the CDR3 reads TGTGCCAGCTCACAATCCGGGGAGCTGTTTTTT. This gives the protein CASSQSGELFF.

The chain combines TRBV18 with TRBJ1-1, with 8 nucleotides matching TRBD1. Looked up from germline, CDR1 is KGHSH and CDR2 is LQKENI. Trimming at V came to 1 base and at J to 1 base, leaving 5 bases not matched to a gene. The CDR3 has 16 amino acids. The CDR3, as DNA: TGTGCCAGCTCACCACGACAGGGGTGGACGAACACTGAAGCTTTCTTT. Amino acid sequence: CASSPRQGWTNTEAFF.

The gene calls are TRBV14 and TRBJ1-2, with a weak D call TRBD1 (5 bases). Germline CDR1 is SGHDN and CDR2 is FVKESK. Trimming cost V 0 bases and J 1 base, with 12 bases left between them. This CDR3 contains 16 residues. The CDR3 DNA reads TGTGCCAGCAGCCAAGATCTCCTGGACATTAACTATGGCTACACCTTC. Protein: CASSQDLLDINYGYTF.

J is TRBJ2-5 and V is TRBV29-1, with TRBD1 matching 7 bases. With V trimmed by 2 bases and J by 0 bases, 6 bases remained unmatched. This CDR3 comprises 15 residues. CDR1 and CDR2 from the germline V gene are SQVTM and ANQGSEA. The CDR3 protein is CSVEFRDRNQETQYF. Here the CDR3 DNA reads TGCAGCGTTGAATTTAGGGACAGAAACCAAGAGACCCAGTACTTC.

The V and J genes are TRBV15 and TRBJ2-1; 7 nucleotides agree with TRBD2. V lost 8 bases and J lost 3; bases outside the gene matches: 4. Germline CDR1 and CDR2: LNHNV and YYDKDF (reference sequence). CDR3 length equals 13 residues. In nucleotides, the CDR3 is TGTGCCACCCGCGGGACTAACTACAATGAGCAGTTCTTC. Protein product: CATRGTNYNEQFF.

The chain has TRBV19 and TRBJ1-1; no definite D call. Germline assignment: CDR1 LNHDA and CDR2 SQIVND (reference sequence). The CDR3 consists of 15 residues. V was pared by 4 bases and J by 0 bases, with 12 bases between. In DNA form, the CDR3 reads TGTGCCAGTAGTACACGGGAGATCATGAACACTGAAGCTTTCTTT. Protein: CASSTREIMNTEAFF.

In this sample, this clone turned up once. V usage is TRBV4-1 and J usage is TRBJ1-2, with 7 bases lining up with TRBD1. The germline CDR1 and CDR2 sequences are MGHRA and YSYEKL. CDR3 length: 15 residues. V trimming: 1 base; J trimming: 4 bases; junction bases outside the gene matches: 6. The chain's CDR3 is CASSQAPGTAYGYTF. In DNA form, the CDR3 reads TGCGCCAGCAGCCAAGCACCGGGGACAGCCTATGGCTACACCTTC.

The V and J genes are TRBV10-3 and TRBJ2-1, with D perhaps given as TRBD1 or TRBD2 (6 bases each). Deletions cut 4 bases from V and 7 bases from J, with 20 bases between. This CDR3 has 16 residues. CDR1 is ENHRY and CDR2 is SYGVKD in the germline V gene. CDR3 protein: CAISVEGGGPGNEQFF. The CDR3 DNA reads TGTGCCATCAGTGTTGAGGGGGGAGGTCCGGGTAATGAGCAGTTCTTC.

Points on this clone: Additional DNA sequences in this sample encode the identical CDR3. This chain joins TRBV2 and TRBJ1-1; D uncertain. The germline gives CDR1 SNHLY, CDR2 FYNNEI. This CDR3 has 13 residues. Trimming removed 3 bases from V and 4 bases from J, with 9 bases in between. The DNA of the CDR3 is TGTGCCAGCAGTGACGGTGGCAGCACTGAAGCTTTCTTT. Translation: CASSDGGSTEAFF.

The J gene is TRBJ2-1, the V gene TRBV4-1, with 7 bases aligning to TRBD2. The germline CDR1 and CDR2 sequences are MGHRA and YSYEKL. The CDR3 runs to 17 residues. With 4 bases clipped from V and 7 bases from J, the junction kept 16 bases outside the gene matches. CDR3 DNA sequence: TGCGCCAGCAGCCCCCAAGCGGGGCTAGCAGTCTATAATGAGCAGTTCTTC. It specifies CASSPQAGLAVYNEQFF.

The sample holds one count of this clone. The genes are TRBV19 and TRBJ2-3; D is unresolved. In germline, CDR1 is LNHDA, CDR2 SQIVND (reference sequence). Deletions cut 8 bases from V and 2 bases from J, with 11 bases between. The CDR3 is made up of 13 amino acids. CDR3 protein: CASSPGITDTQYF. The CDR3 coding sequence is TGTGCCAGTTCTCCGGGTATCACAGATACGCAGTATTTT. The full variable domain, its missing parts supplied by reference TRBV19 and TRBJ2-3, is DGGITQSPKYLFRKEGQNVTLSCEQNLNHDAMYWYRQDPGQGLRLIYYSQIVNDFQKGDIAEGYSVSREKKESFPLTVTSAQKNPTAFYLCASSPGITDTQYFGPGTRLTVL.

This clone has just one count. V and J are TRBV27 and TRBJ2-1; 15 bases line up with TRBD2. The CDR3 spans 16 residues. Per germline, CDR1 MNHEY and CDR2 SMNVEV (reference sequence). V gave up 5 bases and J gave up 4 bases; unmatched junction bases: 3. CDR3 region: CASSPGTSGRYNEQFF. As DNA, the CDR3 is TGTGCCAGCAGTCCCGGGACTAGCGGGAGGTACAATGAGCAGTTCTTC.

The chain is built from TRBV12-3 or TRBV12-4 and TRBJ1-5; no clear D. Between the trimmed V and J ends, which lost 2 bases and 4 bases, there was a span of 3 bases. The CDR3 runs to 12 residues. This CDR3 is CASSLTNQPQHF. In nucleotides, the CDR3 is TGTGCCAGCAGTTTAACTAATCAGCCCCAGCATTTT.